The 6 T cell receptor beta chains presented below share a single source sample, sequenced in a study of T cell repertoires in cytomegalovirus infection (dated by TCRdb to the late 2010s). Sequenced using an Illumina HiSeq 1500. TCRdb reworked the public reads: Q25 trimming with fastp, MiXCR clone assembly, productive beta chains retained. Each CDR3 protein appears once, grouped with its most common genes and DNA. A total of around 740,000 distinct CDR3 sequences appear in this sample, 35% of them only once. The top ten constitute 2.5% to 3% of the sample. Specimen: PBMCs. The receptor source for this set is a human donor in good health (CMV status not recorded). Some clones in this sample may be carry-over from other donors' samples.

This sequence joins TRBV28 and TRBJ1-3; the D gene is possibly TRBD1 (5 bases). The length of the CDR3 is 16 residues. Germline CDR1 is MDHEN and CDR2 is SYDVKM. Deletions cut 3 bases from V and 4 bases from J, with 16 bases between. The CDR3 protein is CASSLDTRSGGNTIYF. CDR3 bases: TGTGCCAGCAGTTTGGACACCAGATCGGGAGGAAACACCATATATTTT.

This clonotype turned up a few times. This chain joins TRBV19 and TRBJ1-3; D remains unclear. CDR3 length: 16 residues. The V gene lost 6 bases and the J gene lost 0 bases, with 15 bases spanning the gap. CDR1 and CDR2 from the germline V gene are LNHDA and SQIVND (reference sequence). The CDR3 sequence: CASSLQSTFSGNTIYF. The CDR3 DNA sequence: TGTGCCAGTAGCCTACAGTCTACCTTCTCTGGAAACACCATATATTTT.

As for this clonotype: A much larger clone is a single base away; this may be a read error. The chain recombines TRBV7-9 with TRBJ2-2; 11 bases are shared with TRBD1. This CDR3 has 18 residues. The germline CDR1 and CDR2 sequences are SEHNR and FQNEAQ (reference sequence). CDR3 amino acids: CASSLRTGGAPNTGEMFF. CDR3 in DNA: TGTGCCAGCAGCTTACGGACAGGGGGCGCCCCGAACACCGGGGAGATGTTTTTT.

The chain combines TRBV30 with TRBJ1-1, with no clear D. CDR1 is GTSNPN and CDR2 is SVGIG in the germline V gene (reference sequence). The V end lost 2 bases, the J end lost 1 base, and 11 bases lay between the germline ends. There are 14 residues in the CDR3. CDR3 in DNA: TGTGCCTGGAGTTTCGAAGGGAAGAACACTGAAGCTTTCTTT. This sequence encodes CAWSFEGKNTEAFF.

J is TRBJ1-2 and V is TRBV6-5; 10 bases align to TRBD1. Germline CDR1 MNHEY, CDR2 SVGAGI. There are 17 residues in the CDR3. The trim removed 1 base at V and 8 bases at J, leaving 13 bases unmatched. CDR3 DNA sequence: TGTGCCAGCAGTTACTTGGGCCGGGGGACAGGGGAAGGCGGCTACACCTTC. Its translation is CASSYLGRGTGEGGYTF.

This clonotype appeared a few times. The chain carries TRBV19 and TRBJ1-2, with 9 nucleotides matching TRBD1. J was trimmed by 2 bases and V by 5 bases; bases with no gene match: 9. In germline, CDR1 is LNHDA, CDR2 SQIVND (reference sequence). The CDR3 is 16 residues long. The DNA of the CDR3 is TGTGCCAGTAGTGCGCGACGGACAGGGGAAAACTATGGCTACACCTTC. As protein: CASSARRTGENYGYTF.